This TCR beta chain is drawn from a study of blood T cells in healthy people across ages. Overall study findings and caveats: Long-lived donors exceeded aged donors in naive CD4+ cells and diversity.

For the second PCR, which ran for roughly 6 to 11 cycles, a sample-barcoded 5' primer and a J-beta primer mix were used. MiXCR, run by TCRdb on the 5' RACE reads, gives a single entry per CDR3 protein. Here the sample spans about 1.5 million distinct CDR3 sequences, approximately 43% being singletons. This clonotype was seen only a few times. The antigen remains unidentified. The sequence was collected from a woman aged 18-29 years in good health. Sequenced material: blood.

The CDR3 protein is CASSAPRSYEQYF. Here the CDR3 DNA reads TGTGCCAGCAGCGCCCCCCGCTCCTACGAGCAGTACTTC. The chain employs TRBV9 and TRBJ2-7, with no clear D. The CDR3 length is 13 residues. V was cut by 3 bases and J by 0 bases, with 7 bases left in between. Germline CDR1 and CDR2: SGDLS and YYNGEE.